This TCR beta chain was obtained from a study of beta chain features in type 1 diabetes. The investigators reverse transcribed all of the isolated RNA, so they sequenced expressed TCRB transcripts. Assay used: immunoSEQ multiplex PCR; TCRdb lists only in-frame clones, some missing. Of 40,000 to 50,000 clones listed, 65% to 70% are singletons. Study-level findings and limits: All four CD4+ subsets of Type 1 diabetes patients contained TCRB CDR3s that were moderately but significantly shorter. A greater similarity of naive, central memory and Treg TCRB repertoires was seen among patients than among healthy donors.

Blood was collected once per donor into heparin, averaging around 0.11 L. Via the markers CD45RO/CCR7/CD25/CD127/CD95/CD27, stem cell-like memory, regulatory, central memory and naive CD4+ cells were sorted. A remark on this clone: Its specificity is unknown. Other nucleotide sequences in the sample specify the same CDR3.

With 6 bases removed from V and 0 bases from J, the gap between germline ends came to 14 bases. The CDR3 runs 15 residues. Germline V gene data show CDR1 as MDHEN and CDR2 as SYDVKM. The chain carries TRBV28 and TRBJ1-1; D remains ambiguous. The sample consisted of Tregs from blood. The TCR sequence derives from a man aged 25-45 years with type 1 diabetes. Some clones in this sample may be carry-over from other donors' samples. The CDR3 reads CASSPPRVMNTEAFF. In nucleotides, the CDR3 is TGTGCCAGCAGCCCTCCCCGGGTAATGAACACTGAAGCTTTCTTT.